The T cell receptor beta chain described here comes from a study of blood T cell repertoires in COVID-19. For the study at large: Sites across the United States, Italy and Spain contributed samples from acute and convalescent COVID-19. PBMCs, B-cell-depleted T cells, or T cells provided the cDNA or gDNA that made up the material.

CDR1 LGHDT and CDR2 YNNKEL come from the germline V gene (reference sequence). With 4 bases removed from V and 5 bases from J, the gap between germline ends came to 14 bases. The CDR3 totals 14 residues. Repertoires were generated with immunoSEQ multiplex PCR, while TCRdb's copy carries only in-frame clones and drops some. This sample has about 140,000 clones, with more than 80% found just once. The chain has TRBV3-1 (or the pseudogene TRBV3-2) and TRBJ1-1; D unresolved. Sequenced: peripheral blood. This TCR was sampled from a woman aged 80 or over in a cohort sampled during active or convalescent COVID-19. CDR3 residues: CASSPETGGTEAFF. DNA of the CDR3: TGTGCCAGCAGCCCGGAGACTGGTGGGACTGAAGCTTTCTTT.